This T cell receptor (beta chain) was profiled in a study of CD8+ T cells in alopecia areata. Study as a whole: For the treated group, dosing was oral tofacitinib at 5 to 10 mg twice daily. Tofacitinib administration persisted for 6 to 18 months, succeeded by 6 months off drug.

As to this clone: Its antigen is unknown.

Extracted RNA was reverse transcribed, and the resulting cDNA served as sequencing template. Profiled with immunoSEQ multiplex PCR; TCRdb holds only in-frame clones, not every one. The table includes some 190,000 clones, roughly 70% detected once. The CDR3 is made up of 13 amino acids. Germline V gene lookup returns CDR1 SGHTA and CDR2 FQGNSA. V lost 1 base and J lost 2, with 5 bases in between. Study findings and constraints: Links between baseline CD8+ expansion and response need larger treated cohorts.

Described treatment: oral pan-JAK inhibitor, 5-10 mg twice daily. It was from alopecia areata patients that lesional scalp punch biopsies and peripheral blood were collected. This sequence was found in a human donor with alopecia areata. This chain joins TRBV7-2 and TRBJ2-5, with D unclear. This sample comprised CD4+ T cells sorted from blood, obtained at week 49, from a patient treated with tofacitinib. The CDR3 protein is CASSLVPQETQYF. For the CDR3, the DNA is TGTGCCAGCAGCTTAGTTCCGCAAGAGACCCAGTACTTC. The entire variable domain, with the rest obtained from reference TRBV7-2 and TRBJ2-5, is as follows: GAGVSQSPSNKVTEKGKDVELRCDPISGHTALYWYRQSLGQGLEFLIYFQGNSAPDKSGLPSDRFSAERTGGSVSTLTIQRTQQEDSAVYLCASSLVPQETQYFGPGTRLLVL.